The 16 T cell receptor beta chains below come from one sample, sequenced in a study of graft-versus-host responses after intestinal transplantation. These receptors' targets are unknown. TCRdb's copy holds only in-frame clones and misses some; the assay was immunoSEQ multiplex PCR. The repertoire holds around 89,000 clones, with just under 95% as singletons. The material sequenced was unstimulated CD8+ T cells sorted from spleen or lymph node cells, taken before transplant. All receptors derive from a human donor who was the organ donor for an intestinal transplant.

The rearrangement uses TRBV7-8 and TRBJ1-2; D not certain. There are 14 residues in the CDR3. Trimming pared 0 bases from V and 5 bases from J, leaving 10 bases between. Germline V gene data show CDR1 as SGHVS and CDR2 as FQNEAQ. The CDR3 DNA reads TGTGCCAGCAGCTTAGCCGGCGGTGGGTATGGCTACACCTTC. Protein product: CASSLAGGGYGYTF.

The chain is built from TRBV4-2 and TRBJ2-7, with 10 bases identical to TRBD2. V lost 1 base and J lost 4; bases outside the gene matches: 4. The CDR3 spans 15 residues. Germline lookup yields CDR1 LGHNA and CDR2 YNFKEQ. CDR3 region: CASSQVAAGGYEQYF. In DNA, the CDR3 is TGTGCCAGCAGCCAAGTGGCAGCGGGGGGGTACGAGCAGTACTTC.

This chain links TRBV7-3 with TRBJ2-3; possibly TRBD1 for D (5 bases). CDR3 length: 13 residues. V lost 2 bases and J 3 bases, leaving 6 bases between the germline ends. The germline CDR1 and CDR2 sequences are SGHTA and FQGTGA. The CDR3 spells CASSLQGTDTQYF. Here the CDR3 DNA reads TGTGCCAGCAGCTTACAGGGAACAGATACGCAGTATTTT.

V gene TRBV9 combines with J gene TRBJ2-2, with 9 bases fitting TRBD1. CDR1 and CDR2 from the germline V gene are SGDLS and YYNGEE. The trim removed 4 bases at V and 5 bases at J, leaving 12 bases unmatched. This CDR3 spans 17 amino acids. The CDR3, as DNA: TGTGCCAGCAGCAGGGAACGGGGGACAGGGTTGACCGGGGAGCTGTTTTTT. Amino acids: CASSRERGTGLTGELFF.

The chain joins TRBV27 to TRBJ2-7; no reliable D call. This CDR3 region has 13 residues. Germline assignment: CDR1 MNHEY and CDR2 SMNVEV (reference sequence). The V gene lost 5 bases and the J gene lost 3 bases, with 11 bases spanning the gap. Here the CDR3 reads CASSLGSNYEQYF. CDR3 nucleotide sequence: TGTGCCAGCAGTCTGGGCTCCAACTACGAGCAGTACTTC.

The chain couples TRBV7-3 to TRBJ1-1; a weak D match, TRBD1 (6 bases). V was clipped by 5 bases and J by 4 bases, with 8 bases between them. CDR1 is SGHTA and CDR2 is FQGTGA in the germline V gene. The CDR3 totals 12 residues. The CDR3 DNA sequence: TGTGCCAGCAGCCCACAGGGCACTGAAGCTTTCTTT. Translation gives CASSPQGTEAFF.

The J gene is TRBJ2-2, the V gene TRBV7-2; D is ambiguous. There are 15 residues in the CDR3. CDR1 is SGHTA, CDR2 FQGNSA, per germline. Trimming stripped 1 base from V and 4 bases from J, with 10 bases between. The CDR3 reads CASSLEARLTGELFF. For the CDR3, the DNA is TGTGCCAGCAGCTTAGAAGCGCGGCTCACCGGGGAGCTGTTTTTT. Complete variable domain (other parts from reference TRBV7-2 and TRBJ2-2): GAGVSQSPSNKVTEKGKDVELRCDPISGHTALYWYRQSLGQGLEFLIYFQGNSAPDKSGLPSDRFSAERTGGSVSTLTIQRTQQEDSAVYLCASSLEARLTGELFFGEGSRLTVL.

In this sample, this clone turned up a few times. V usage is TRBV5-1 and J usage is TRBJ2-1, with D perhaps matching TRBD2 (5 bases). The CDR3 runs 13 residues. The germline V gene encodes CDR1 SGHRS and CDR2 YFSETQ. V lost 1 base to trimming and J lost 7 bases, with 9 bases between them. The DNA of the CDR3 is TGCGCCAGCAGCTTGTTTGAGGGTAATGAGCAGTTCTTC. This codes for CASSLFEGNEQFF.

The V and J genes are TRBV6-5 and TRBJ1-5; the D gene is possibly TRBD1 (5 bases). Germline V lookup: CDR1 MNHEY, CDR2 SVGAGI. The CDR3 loop spans 15 amino acids. V was clipped by 0 bases and J by 7 bases, with 13 bases between them. For the CDR3, the DNA is TGTGCCAGCAGTTACTCGGCGGGGGGAGGCCAGCCCCAGCATTTT. The encoded protein is CASSYSAGGGQPQHF.

This chain joins TRBV4-1 and TRBJ2-3; the D gene is possibly TRBD1 (5 bases). The CDR3 contains 16 residues. Trimming pared 0 bases from V and 2 bases from J, leaving 12 bases between. Germline CDR1 and CDR2: MGHRA and YSYEKL. CDR3 nucleotide sequence: TGCGCCAGCAGCCAAGAGGAACAGGATCTCACAGATACGCAGTATTTT. Its protein product is CASSQEEQDLTDTQYF.

The J gene is TRBJ2-5, the V gene TRBV4-2; 10 bases are a match to TRBD2. The end of the DNA is better explained by TRBJ2-7, so the J call may be wrong. The CDR3 is made up of 16 amino acids. The V gene's germline CDR1 is LGHNA and CDR2 YNFKEQ. This chain's CDR3 is CASSQSSGGGGYEQYF. In DNA form, the CDR3 reads TGTGCCAGCAGCCAATCTAGCGGGGGTGGGGGGTACGAGCAGTACTTC.

V is TRBV19 and J is TRBJ2-1; possibly TRBD1 for D (5 bases). In germline, CDR1 is LNHDA, CDR2 SQIVND (reference sequence). Trimming took off 7 bases at V and 0 bases at J, with 10 bases between the two ends. The CDR3 loop spans 14 amino acids. CDR3 region: CASTHDSSYNEQFF. The CDR3 nucleotides read TGTGCCAGTACCCATGACAGCTCCTACAATGAGCAGTTCTTC.

This clone was seen a handful of times. The CDR3 DNA sequence: TGTGCCAGTAGTGCGGGACTCACTGAAGCTTTCTTT. As protein: CASSAGLTEAFF. This rearrangement joins TRBV19 to TRBJ1-1; TRBD1 is a possible D gene (5 bases). Per germline, CDR1 LNHDA and CDR2 SQIVND (reference sequence). Trimming cost V 5 bases and J 4 bases, with 8 bases left between them. The CDR3 is made up of 12 amino acids. Full variable domain (rest looked up from reference TRBV19 and TRBJ1-1): DGGITQSPKYLFRKEGQNVTLSCEQNLNHDAMYWYRQDPGQGLRLIYYSQIVNDFQKGDIAEGYSVSREKKESFPLTVTSAQKNPTAFYLCASSAGLTEAFFGQGTRLTVV.

The chain is built from TRBV27 and TRBJ2-2; the D gene is possibly TRBD2 (6 bases). The length of the CDR3 is 16 residues. V lost 6 bases to trimming and J lost 7 bases, with 21 bases between them. Germline CDR1 reads MNHEY; CDR2 reads SMNVEV (reference sequence). The CDR3 here is CASSPQFGLASGELFF. The CDR3 nucleotides read TGTGCCAGCAGCCCCCAGTTTGGGCTAGCGAGCGGGGAGCTGTTTTTT.

The rearrangement links TRBV4-3 to TRBJ2-6, with 11 bases aligning to TRBD2. Germline CDR1 is LGHNA and CDR2 is YSLEER. The CDR3 contains 19 residues. The ends lost 0 bases at V and 4 bases at J; junction bases unmatched: 8. The CDR3, as DNA: TGCGCCAGCAGCCAAGATCCGGGGCTAGCGGGGGGAGGGGCCAACGTCCTGACTTTC. Translation gives CASSQDPGLAGGGANVLTF.

This clone has only one observation. The chain uses TRBV5-5 and TRBJ1-1; 7 nucleotides line up with TRBD1. Trimming removed 4 bases from V and 2 bases from J; junction bases left unmatched: 8. The CDR3 length is 15 residues. Germline assignment: CDR1 SGHKS and CDR2 YYEKEE (reference sequence). The CDR3 DNA is TGTGCCAGCAGCCGGACCGGGGACAGAAACACTGAAGCTTTCTTT. Its translation is CASSRTGDRNTEAFF.